What follows is one T cell receptor beta chain and its context. The antigen is undetermined. This entry belongs to a study of blood T cells in healthy people across ages. Study results and caveats: More naive CD4+ cells and higher diversity marked long-lived donors relative to aged donors. Since the PBMCs were unsorted, naive and antigen-experienced cells could not be conclusively compared. One million T cells yielded diversity estimates that were considered underestimates.

With a J-beta primer mix and a sample-barcoded 5' primer, a second PCR ran 7 to 11 cycles. TCRdb independently ran MiXCR on the 5' RACE reads; one entry per CDR3 protein. The sample consists of about 1.6 million distinct CDR3 sequences, roughly 32% of them appearing once. The CDR3 has 15 residues. The germline V gene has CDR1 MGHDK and CDR2 SYGVNS. Trimming stripped 4 bases from V and 4 bases from J, with 13 bases between. The sample comprised blood. The genes are TRBV25-1 and TRBJ1-4; TRBD1 might be the D (6 bases). The clonotype was recovered from a woman aged 30 to 39 in good health. The CDR3 protein is CASSAPDSINEKLFF. For the CDR3, the DNA is TGTGCCAGCAGTGCCCCGGACAGTATTAATGAAAAACTGTTTTTT.